One and the same sample provided the 12 T cell receptor beta chains below, sequenced in a study of shared clonotypes between healthy human individuals. Measured with immunoSEQ multiplex PCR; TCRdb has only the in-frame clones, and not every one. Of over a million clones listed, approximately 98% are singletons. The specimen sequenced was naive CD4+ T cells sorted from blood. The subset was: CD45RA+ positively selected. The receptors originated from a man aged 25-45 years in good health.

This chain links TRBV19 with TRBJ2-1, with 12 nucleotides matching TRBD2. Unmatched junction bases numbered 9, after V lost 7 bases and J lost 5 bases. Germline V gene sequence: CDR1 LNHDA, CDR2 SQIVND (reference sequence). The CDR3 has 16 residues. CDR3 nucleotides: TGTGCCAGTACCATAAGGACTAGCGGGGTTAACAATGAGCAGTTCTTC. The encoded protein is CASTIRTSGVNNEQFF.

CDR3 DNA sequence: TGTGCCAGCAGTGAAGGGGGCTCGCGCACAGATACGCAGTATTTT. It translates to CASSEGGSRTDTQYF. The J gene is TRBJ2-3, the V gene TRBV6-1; tentatively, D is TRBD1 (5 bases). The CDR3 spans 15 residues. The germline gives CDR1 MNHNS, CDR2 SASEGT. Trimming stripped 1 base from V and 1 base from J, with 9 bases between.

The V call is TRBV7-2, the J call TRBJ2-5; no reliable D call. The germline gives CDR1 SGHTA, CDR2 FQGNSA. The V and J ends lost 4 bases and 1 base respectively, with 7 bases between them. This CDR3 spans 13 amino acids. CDR3 coding DNA: TGTGCCAGCAGCTCATCTATCCAAGAGACCCAGTACTTC. Translating it yields CASSSSIQETQYF.

J is TRBJ2-7 and V is TRBV7-2, with D perhaps TRBD2 (6 bases). Trimming pared 4 bases from V and 7 bases from J, leaving 11 bases between. The germline V gene has CDR1 SGHTA and CDR2 FQGNSA. The CDR3 totals 12 residues. The CDR3 protein is CASSSRDWEQYF. CDR3 sequence (DNA): TGTGCCAGCAGCTCCCGGGACTGGGAGCAGTACTTC.

The CDR3 DNA is TGCGCCAGCGGAGGACAGGGGGCGAGTAATGAGCAGTTCTTC. Translated: CASGGQGASNEQFF. The J gene is TRBJ2-1, the V gene TRBV23-1, with 11 bases matching TRBD1. TRBV23-1 is labeled an ORF, and its function is uncertain. V lost 8 bases, J lost 7 bases, and 7 bases stayed unmatched. CDR3 size: 14 residues.

The chain uses TRBV15 and TRBJ2-2; D ambiguous. The CDR3 consists of 14 residues. V lost 2 bases and J lost 6, with 10 bases in between. Germline V lookup: CDR1 LNHNV, CDR2 YYDKDF (reference sequence). The CDR3 loop is CATSRTLASGELFF. CDR3 nucleotide sequence: TGTGCCACCAGCAGAACCTTAGCCTCCGGGGAGCTGTTTTTT.

V gene TRBV2 combines with J gene TRBJ1-4; D remains unclear. The germline V and J ends were trimmed by 1 base and 6 bases, with 3 bases remaining between them. Germline assignment: CDR1 SNHLY and CDR2 FYNNEI. The CDR3 is 12 residues long. The chain's CDR3 is CASSEVYEKLFF. CDR3 sequence (DNA): TGTGCCAGCAGTGAAGTTTATGAAAAACTGTTTTTT.

This chain connects TRBV30 to TRBJ2-2; D is uncertain. Looked up from germline, CDR1 is GTSNPN and CDR2 is SVGIG (reference sequence). The CDR3 length is 13 residues. Trimming removed 0 bases from V and 6 bases from J, with 8 bases in between. CDR3 amino acids: CAWSVGAPGELFF. As DNA, the CDR3 is TGTGCCTGGAGTGTGGGCGCGCCCGGGGAGCTGTTTTTT. Combining the CDR3 with reference TRBV30 and TRBJ2-2 gives the whole variable domain SQTIHQWPATLVQPVGSPLSLECTVEGTSNPNLYWYRQAAGRGLQLLFYSVGIGQISSEVPQNLSASRPQDRQFILSSKKLLLSDSGFYLCAWSVGAPGELFFGEGSRLTVL.

Comments on this clone: This sample includes further DNA sequences coding for the same CDR3. This rearrangement joins TRBV7-9 to TRBJ1-4; TRBD1 matches 7 bases. The CDR3 is 14 residues long. CDR1 is SEHNR, CDR2 FQNEAQ, per germline (reference sequence). Trimming cost V 3 bases and J 4 bases; bases outside gene matches: 2. In DNA form, the CDR3 reads TGTGCCAGCAGCTTGCCAGGGGGTAATGAAAAACTGTTTTTT. Its protein is CASSLPGGNEKLFF.

The chain employs TRBV11-3 and TRBJ2-5, with unresolved D. Germline loops: CDR1 SGHNT, CDR2 YENEEA. V was clipped by 4 bases and J by 5 bases, with 11 bases between them. CDR3 size: 13 residues. The DNA for the CDR3 is TGTGCCAGCAGCTACTCGGAGCAGGAGACCCAGTACTTC. Its translation: CASSYSEQETQYF.

This chain links TRBV6-5 with TRBJ1-5, with 7 bases identical to TRBD1. Per the germline V gene, CDR1 is MNHEY and CDR2 is SVGAGI. This CDR3 contains 15 residues. The trim removed 4 bases at V and 4 bases at J, leaving 7 bases unmatched. In DNA, the CDR3 is TGTGCCAGCAGTTTAAACCAGGGGGTAAATCAGCCCCAGCATTTT. This sequence encodes CASSLNQGVNQPQHF.

This chain connects TRBV11-2 to TRBJ2-7, with D maybe TRBD1 (5 bases). This CDR3 is built from 15 residues. Germline assignment: CDR1 SGHAT and CDR2 FQNNGV. The V end was cut by 0 bases, the J end by 0 bases, with 9 bases between. CDR3 protein: CASSLEGAISYEQYF. The CDR3 region has the DNA TGTGCCAGCAGCTTAGAAGGGGCAATCTCCTACGAGCAGTACTTC.